These 7 T cell receptor beta chains were all obtained from the same sample, sequenced in a study of T cell clonality in common variable immunodeficiency. Study-wide results and limits: Reportedly, TCR beta sequences from common variable immunodeficiency showed fewer deletions and N-nucleotide insertions.

No antigens are known for them. Produced via immunoSEQ multiplex PCR; TCRdb's table is partial and in-frame only. The data show over 30,000 clones, with none appearing a single time. The sample consisted of peripheral blood mononuclear cells. The receptors originated from a human donor with common variable immunodeficiency.

A word on this clone: The sequenced fragment ends 3 residues before the CDR3 boundary, so the rest is inferred from the germline J gene. The V and J genes are TRBV7-9 and TRBJ1-5; maybe TRBD1 (6 bases). The CDR3 contains 14 residues. The germline gives CDR1 SEHNR, CDR2 FQNEAQ (reference sequence). V dropped 0 bases and J dropped 6 bases, with 9 bases sitting between them. The CDR3 bases that were read are TGTGCCAGCAGCTTAGCCCTCAGGGGTCAGCCC. Translation: CASSLALRGQP. The entire CDR3 reads CASSLALRGQPQHF.

The table lists this clone with a few counts. The read falls 3 residues short of the CDR3 end, and the missing part is taken from the germline J gene. The chain recombines TRBV29-1 with TRBJ2-7; 14 bases line up with TRBD2. Germline CDR1 SQVTM, CDR2 ANQGSEA. This CDR3 comprises 14 residues. J gave up 3 bases and V 4 bases, and 2 bases lay outside the gene matches. The CDR3: CSVVGTSGGYEQYF. The CDR3 bases that were read are TGCAGCGTTGTGGGGACTAGCGGGGGCTACGAG.

This clone showed up many times. The read terminates 3 residues before the CDR3 end, so the remaining end is supplied by the germline J gene. This chain joins TRBV11-3 and TRBJ1-5; D possibly corresponds to TRBD1 (6 bases). Germline CDR1 is SGHNT and CDR2 is YENEEA. This CDR3 has 14 residues. V shed 3 bases and J shed 4 bases, with 10 bases lying between them. This CDR3 is CASSFSGANQPQHF. Incomplete CDR3 DNA: TGTGCCAGCAGCTTCTCAGGGGCTAATCAGCCC.

As regards this clone: The read ends 3 residues early relative to the CDR3; the germline J gene fills the gap. The chain is built from TRBV19 and TRBJ2-1; 11 positions agree with TRBD1. The germline gives CDR1 LNHDA, CDR2 SQIVND (reference sequence). The V and J ends lost 6 bases and 7 bases, in that order; junction bases with no gene match: 14. CDR3 length: 17 residues. This CDR3 is CASRVLPGQGARNEQFF. Partial CDR3 DNA: TGTGCCAGTAGGGTACTCCCTGGACAGGGGGCAAGGAATGAG.

This clone was seen many times. The read falls 3 residues short of the CDR3 end, and the missing part is taken from the germline J gene. V gene TRBV19 combines with J gene TRBJ2-4, with D maybe TRBD2 (5 bases). Looked up from germline, CDR1 is LNHDA and CDR2 is SQIVND (reference sequence). This CDR3 has 16 residues. The V and J ends lost 3 bases and 5 bases respectively, with 17 bases between them. The CDR3 reads CASSMEAGALENIQYF. Incomplete CDR3 DNA: TGTGCCAGTAGTATGGAGGCAGGAGCCTTGGAAAACATT.

This clone was detected only a few times. The CDR3 extends 3 residues past the end of the read, so its final part is completed from the germline J gene. The chain links TRBV2 to TRBJ2-5, with a possible D match to TRBD2 (6 bases). From germline, CDR1 is SNHLY and CDR2 FYNNEI. This CDR3 contains 17 residues. Trimming removed 2 bases from V and 6 bases from J, with 22 bases in between. CDR3 DNA, as far as it was read: TGTGCCAGCAGTGAAAGGGCCAGCGGGCATACCAATAAGACC. Protein product: CASSERASGHTNKT. The entire CDR3 protein is CASSERASGHTNKTQYF.

This clone was detected many times. The covered CDR3 bases are TGTGCCAGCAGCTTAGCCAGGGAGGCCTATGGC. It encodes CASSLAREAYG. The CDR3 in its entirety is CASSLAREAYGYTF. This chain uses TRBV7-2 with TRBJ1-2; a possible D gene is TRBD1 (5 bases). The sequence runs out 3 residues before the end of the CDR3; the remainder is reconstructed from the germline J gene. With 0 bases removed from V and 4 bases from J, the gap between germline ends came to 9 bases. The CDR3 sequence is 14 residues long. The V gene's germline CDR1 is SGHTA and CDR2 FQGNSA.